This paragraph reports one T cell receptor beta chain. Its matching antigen is unknown. Stable Graves' hyperthyroidism meant no ophthalmopathy progression within 18 months. Reasons for excluding patients were uncontrolled infection, other autoimmune disease, pregnancy or lactation. Amplified TCR beta CDR3 regions came from RNA transcripts. RT-PCR in the first round (using the HTBI primer set) targeted the TCR CDR3. TCRdb called the multiplex PCR reads again in MiXCR, with one record for every CDR3 protein. The table records 500,000 to 750,000 distinct CDR3 sequences, 46% of them present only once. These data originate in a study of T cells in Graves' hyperthyroidism and ophthalmopathy. Findings and caveats of the study: A model built on 13 V-J features separated ophthalmopathy from stable hyperthyroidism. Also found in blood were most expanded thyroid clonotypes above 0.001.

Looked up from germline, CDR1 is MNHEY and CDR2 is SVGAGI. The V end was cut by 4 bases, the J end by 2 bases, with 14 bases between. The CDR3 extends over 15 amino acids. This chain links TRBV6-5 with TRBJ2-5; the D gene is possibly TRBD2 (6 bases). The TCR comes from a woman aged 18-29 years with Graves' hyperthyroidism. Sequencing was done on a sample of peripheral blood or thyroid tissue (not recorded which). The CDR3 sequence: CASSLESGRQETQYF. The CDR3 nucleotides are TGTGCCAGCAGTTTAGAGTCAGGGAGGCAAGAGACCCAGTACTTC.